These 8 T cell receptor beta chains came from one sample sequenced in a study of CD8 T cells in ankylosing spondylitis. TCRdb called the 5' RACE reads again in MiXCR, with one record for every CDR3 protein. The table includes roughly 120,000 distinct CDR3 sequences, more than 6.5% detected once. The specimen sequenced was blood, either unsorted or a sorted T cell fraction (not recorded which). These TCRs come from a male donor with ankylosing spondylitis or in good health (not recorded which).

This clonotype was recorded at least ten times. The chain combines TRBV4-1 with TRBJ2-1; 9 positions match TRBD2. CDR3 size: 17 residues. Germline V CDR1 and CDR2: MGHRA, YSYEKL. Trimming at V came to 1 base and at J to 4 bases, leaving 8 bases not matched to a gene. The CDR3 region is CASSQVTSGYTYNEQFF. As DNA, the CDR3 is TGCGCCAGCAGCCAAGTAACTAGCGGGTATACTTACAATGAGCAGTTCTTC.

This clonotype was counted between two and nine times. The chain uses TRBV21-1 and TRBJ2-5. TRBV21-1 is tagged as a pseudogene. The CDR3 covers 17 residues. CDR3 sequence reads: CASSKSGFEQPQETQYF. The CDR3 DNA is TGTGCCAGCAGCAAATCTGGATTCGAGCAACCCCAAGAGACCCAGTACTTC.

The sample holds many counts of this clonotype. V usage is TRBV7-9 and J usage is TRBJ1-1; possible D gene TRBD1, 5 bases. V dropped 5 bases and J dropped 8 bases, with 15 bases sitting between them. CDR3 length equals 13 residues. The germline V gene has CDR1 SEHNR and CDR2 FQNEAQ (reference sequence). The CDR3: CASSRDGGFEAFF. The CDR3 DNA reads TGTGCCAGCAGCCGGGACGGCGGTTTCGAAGCTTTCTTT.

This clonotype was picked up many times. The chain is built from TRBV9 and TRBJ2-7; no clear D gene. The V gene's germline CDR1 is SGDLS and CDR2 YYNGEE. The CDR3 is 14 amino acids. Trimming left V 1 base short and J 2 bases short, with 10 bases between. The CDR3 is CASSVRASAYEQYF. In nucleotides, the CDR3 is TGTGCCAGCAGCGTACGGGCCAGCGCCTACGAGCAGTACTTC.

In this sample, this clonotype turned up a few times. CDR3 nucleotides: TGCGCCAGCAGCTGGAACAGGGAGCTCAAAATCAATGAGCAGTTCTTC. Translated, it gives CASSWNRELKINEQFF. This sequence joins TRBV5-1 and TRBJ2-1; TRBD1 is a possible D gene (6 bases). The germline V gene has CDR1 SGHRS and CDR2 YFSETQ. V lost 3 bases, J lost 6 bases, and 19 bases lay in between. This CDR3 comprises 16 residues.

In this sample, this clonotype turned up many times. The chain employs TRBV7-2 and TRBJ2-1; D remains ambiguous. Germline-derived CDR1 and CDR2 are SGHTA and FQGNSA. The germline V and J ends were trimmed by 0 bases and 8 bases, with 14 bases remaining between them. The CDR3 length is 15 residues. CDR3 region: CASSLASSFTDEQFF. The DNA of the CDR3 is TGTGCCAGCAGCTTAGCCTCTAGTTTTACGGATGAGCAGTTCTTC.

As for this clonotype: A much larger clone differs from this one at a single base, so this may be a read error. For the CDR3, the DNA is TGCGCCAGCAGCTTGGACGGACAGAGGATCCACGAGCAGTACTTC. Protein product: CASSLDGQRIHEQYF. The chain combines TRBV5-1 with TRBJ2-7; TRBD1 is a possible D gene (6 bases). The CDR3 spans 15 residues. V was trimmed by 0 bases and J by 5 bases, leaving 15 bases between them. CDR1 and CDR2 (germline): SGHRS, YFSETQ.

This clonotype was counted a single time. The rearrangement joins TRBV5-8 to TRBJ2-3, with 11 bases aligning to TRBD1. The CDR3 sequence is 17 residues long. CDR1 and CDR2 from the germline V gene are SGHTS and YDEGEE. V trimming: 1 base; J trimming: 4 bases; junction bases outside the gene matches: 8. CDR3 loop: CASSLLVAGQGADTQYF. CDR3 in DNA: TGTGCCAGCAGCTTGCTCGTGGCGGGACAGGGGGCAGATACGCAGTATTTT.